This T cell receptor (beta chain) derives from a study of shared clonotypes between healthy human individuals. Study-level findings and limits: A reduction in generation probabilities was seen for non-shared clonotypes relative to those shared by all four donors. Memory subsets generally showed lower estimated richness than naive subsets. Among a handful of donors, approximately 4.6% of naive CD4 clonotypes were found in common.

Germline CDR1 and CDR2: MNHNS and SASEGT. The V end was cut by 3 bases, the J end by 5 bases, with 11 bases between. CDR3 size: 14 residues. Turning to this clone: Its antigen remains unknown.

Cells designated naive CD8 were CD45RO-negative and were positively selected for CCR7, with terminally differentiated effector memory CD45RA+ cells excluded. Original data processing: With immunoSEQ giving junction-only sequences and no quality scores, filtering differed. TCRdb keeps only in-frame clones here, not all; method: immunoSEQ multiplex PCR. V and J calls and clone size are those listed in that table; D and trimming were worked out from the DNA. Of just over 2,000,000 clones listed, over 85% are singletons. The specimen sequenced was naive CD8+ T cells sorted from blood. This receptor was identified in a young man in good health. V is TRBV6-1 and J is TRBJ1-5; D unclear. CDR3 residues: CASSEPERHQPQHF. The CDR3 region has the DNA TGTGCCAGCAGTGAGCCAGAGAGGCATCAGCCCCAGCATTTT.